The rows below give T cell receptor beta chains drawn from one sample of a study of naive and memory T cell subsets. TCRdb called the UMI-ligation and nested PCR reads again in MiXCR, with one record for every CDR3 protein. The sample shows over 20,000 distinct CDR3 sequences, 9.5% to 11% of them seen only once. Sequencing was carried out using central memory CD8+ T cells from blood. All receptors come from a human donor in good health. Both conserved end residues are part of each CDR3. A D gene is named only where the DNA matches it firmly.

V: TRBV4-1
D: TRBD1
CDR3: CASSQEGQGGAYTQYF

V: TRBV2
D: TRBD2
CDR3: CASSDMASGKSSYNEQFF

V: TRBV29-1
D: TRBD2
CDR3: CSVDSSGSGNEQFF

V: TRBV20-1
D: TRBD2
CDR3: CSARTSGSYEQYF

V: TRBV7-9
D: -
CDR3: CASSRVNRDTEAFF

V: TRBV7-9
D: -
CDR3: CASSLGELFF

V: TRBV11-2
D: -
CDR3: CASSQPSGTDTQYF

V: TRBV7-9
D: -
CDR3: CASSPSGVGGQRETQYF

V: TRBV9
D: TRBD2
CDR3: CASSVEGRTSGTSTDTQYF

V: TRBV11-2
D: TRBD2
CDR3: CASSPKPGGYEQYF

V: TRBV6-6
D: -
CDR3: CASILGVEAFF

V: TRBV9
D: -
CDR3: CASSVGGMDTEAFF

V: TRBV10-3
D: TRBD2
CDR3: CAITPSGNSGANVLTF

V: TRBV10-3
D: -
CDR3: CATGNPGEQYF

V: TRBV25-1
D: TRBD1
CDR3: CASQSQETGLQETQYF

V: TRBV27
D: -
CDR3: CASSLGPGRYEQYF

V: TRBV7-9
D: -
CDR3: CASSFTLSGESGNTIYF

V: TRBV4-3
D: TRBD2
CDR3: CASSQDVLMELAGPYEQYF

V: TRBV27
D: -
CDR3: CASSPPTGAEQYF

V: TRBV2
D: -
CDR3: CASSEGRTEAFF

V: TRBV5-4
D: -
CDR3: CASSPIERPYNEQFF

V: TRBV7-8
D: -
CDR3: CASSSPGLTSSYEQYF

V: TRBV12-3/TRBV12-4
D: -
CDR3: CASSFPGELFF

V: TRBV2
D: -
CDR3: CASRDASYEQYF

V: TRBV10-2
D: -
CDR3: CASSESSAGAEAFF

V: TRBV29-1
D: -
CDR3: CSVKWGEQFF

V: TRBV19
D: -
CDR3: CATSTRWAFF

V: TRBV28
D: -
CDR3: CATQGEREPNQPQHF

V: TRBV2
D: TRBD2
CDR3: CASSEGLAGGYLGHEQYF

V: TRBV20-1
D: TRBD2
CDR3: CSASSGRASETQYF

V: TRBV7-8
D: TRBD2
CDR3: CASSFGTSGSYEQYF

V: TRBV10-2
D: -
CDR3: CASSEGQSEAFF

V: TRBV6-2/TRBV6-3
D: TRBD2
CDR3: CASSYWTSGKGNEQFF

V: TRBV20-1
D: -
CDR3: CSASAQGTHPAYYEQYF

V: TRBV6-1
D: -
CDR3: CATRVTDTYEQYF

V: TRBV13
D: -
CDR3: CASSSRTEGNIQYF